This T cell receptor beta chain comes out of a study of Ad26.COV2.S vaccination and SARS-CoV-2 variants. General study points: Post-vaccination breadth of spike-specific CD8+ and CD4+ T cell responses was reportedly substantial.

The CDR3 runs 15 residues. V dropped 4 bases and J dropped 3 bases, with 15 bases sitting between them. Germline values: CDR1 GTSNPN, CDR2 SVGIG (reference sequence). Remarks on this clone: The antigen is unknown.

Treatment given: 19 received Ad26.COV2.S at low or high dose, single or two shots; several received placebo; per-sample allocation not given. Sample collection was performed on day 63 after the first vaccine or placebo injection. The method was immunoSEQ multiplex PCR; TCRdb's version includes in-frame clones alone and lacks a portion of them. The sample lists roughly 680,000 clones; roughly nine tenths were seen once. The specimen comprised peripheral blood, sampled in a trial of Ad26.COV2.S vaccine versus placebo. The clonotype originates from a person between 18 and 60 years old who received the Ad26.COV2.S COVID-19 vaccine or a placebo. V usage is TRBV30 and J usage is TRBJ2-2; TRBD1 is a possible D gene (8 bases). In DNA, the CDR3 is TGTGCCTGGAACCCACAGGGGGGGTACACCGGGGAGCTGTTTTTT. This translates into CAWNPQGGYTGELFF.